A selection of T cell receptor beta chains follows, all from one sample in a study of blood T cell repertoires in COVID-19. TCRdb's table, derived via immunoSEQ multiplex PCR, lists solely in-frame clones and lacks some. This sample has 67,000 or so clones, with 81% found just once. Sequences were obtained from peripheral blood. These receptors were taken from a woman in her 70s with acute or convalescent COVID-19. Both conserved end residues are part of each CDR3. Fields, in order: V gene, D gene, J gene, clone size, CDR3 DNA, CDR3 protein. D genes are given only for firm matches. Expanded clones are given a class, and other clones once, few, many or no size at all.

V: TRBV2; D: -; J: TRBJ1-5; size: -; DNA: TGTGCCAGCAGTGAAGTAAGGGGCCAGCCCCAGCATTTT; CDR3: CASSEVRGQPQHF
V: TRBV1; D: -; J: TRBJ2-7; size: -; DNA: TGCACCAGCAGCCAAGTTTACGGCCTAGCGGTTGACGAGCAGTACTTC; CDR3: CTSSQVYGLAVDEQYF
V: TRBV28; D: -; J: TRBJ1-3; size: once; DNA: TGTGCCAGCAGTTTTCGAGGGGGCTCTGGAAACACCATATATTTT; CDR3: CASSFRGGSGNTIYF
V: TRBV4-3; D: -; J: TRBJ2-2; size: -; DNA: TGCGCCAGCAGCCAAGATCGGGGGGCGGCGGCCGGGGAGCTGTTTTTT; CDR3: CASSQDRGAAAGELFF
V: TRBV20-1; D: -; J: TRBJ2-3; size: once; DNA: TGCAGTGCTAGTCCCGACTCTAGCAGGAGCACAGATACGCAGTATTTT; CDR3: CSASPDSSRSTDTQYF
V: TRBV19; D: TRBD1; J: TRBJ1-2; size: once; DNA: TGTGCCAGTAGAAAGGACAGGGGAGAATATGGCTACACCTTC; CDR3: CASRKDRGEYGYTF
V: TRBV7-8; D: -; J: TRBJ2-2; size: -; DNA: TGTGCCAGCAGCATCGTGTCGGGGGGCCCCAGCACCGGGGAGCTGTTTTTT; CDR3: CASSIVSGGPSTGELFF
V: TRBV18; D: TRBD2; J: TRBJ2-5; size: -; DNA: TGTGCCAGCTCATCAGCGGGACTAGCGGGTACGAGGGCCCAGTACTTC; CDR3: CASSSAGLAGTRAQYF
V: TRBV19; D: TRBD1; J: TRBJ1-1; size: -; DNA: TGTGCCAGTACCACAGGGGGGCCGGGCACTGAAGCTTTCTTT; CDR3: CASTTGGPGTEAFF
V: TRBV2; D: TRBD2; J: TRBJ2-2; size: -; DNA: TGTGCCAGCAGCGAAACAAGCGGGAGGACAAACACCGGGGAGCTGTTTTTT; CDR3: CASSETSGRTNTGELFF
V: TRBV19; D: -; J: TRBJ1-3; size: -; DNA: TGTGCCAGTAGTGCAGGGGCTTCAGGAAACACCATATATTTT; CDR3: CASSAGASGNTIYF